This is a list of T cell receptor beta chains from one sample in a study of T cell responses to AZD1222 COVID-19 vaccine. Generated by immunoSEQ multiplex PCR, the TCRdb table keeps only in-frame clones and is missing some. The sample carries about 140,000 clones, approximately 90% recorded once. The source was peripheral blood, collected 28 days after the second AZD1222 dose. Receptors were obtained from an adult who received the AZD1222 COVID-19 vaccine. The CDR3 runs from the conserved cysteine through the conserved F or W. The D gene is left open where the match is weak. Part of the rows lack a size; the others show once, few, many or a class for expanded clones.

D	V	size	J	DNA	CDR3
NA	TRBV10-2	NA	TRBJ2-1	TGCGCCAGCAGTGAGGCTACGGGGGGCGCCTACAATGAGCAGTTCTTC	CASSEATGGAYNEQFF
TRBD2	TRBV30	NA	TRBJ2-1	TGTGCCTGGAGTGTAGGTTCTAGCGGACTTTACAATGAGCAGTTCTTC	CAWSVGSSGLYNEQFF
NA	TRBV16	NA	TRBJ1-1	TGTGCCAGCAGCCAACAGCCATACACTGAAGCTTTCTTT	CASSQQPYTEAFF
NA	TRBV5-1	NA	TRBJ1-1	TGCGCCAGCAGCTACGAGGACACTGAAGCTTTCTTT	CASSYEDTEAFF
TRBD2	TRBV24-1	NA	TRBJ2-5	TGTGCCACCAGTGATAGCGGGGGGCGATACCAAGAGACCCAGTACTTC	CATSDSGGRYQETQYF
NA	TRBV19	NA	TRBJ2-7	TGTGCCAGTAGTTCGGCAGGGTTCGTCCACGAGCAGTACTTC	CASSSAGFVHEQYF
NA	TRBV30	NA	TRBJ2-7	TGTGCCTTCAGCAAGGGGGTTTACGAGCAGTACTTC	CAFSKGVYEQYF
NA	TRBV27	NA	TRBJ1-4	TGTGCCAGCAGTTCTGGACAGTTGGGGGAAAAACTGTTTTTT	CASSSGQLGEKLFF
NA	TRBV27	NA	TRBJ1-2	TGTGCCAGCAGTTTAGCCCTCAACTATGGCTACACCTTC	CASSLALNYGYTF
NA	TRBV4-1	NA	TRBJ2-2	TGCGCCAGCAGCCTACAGGAGAACACCGGGGAGCTGTTTTTT	CASSLQENTGELFF
TRBD2	TRBV7-2	NA	TRBJ2-1	TGTGCCAGCAGCTTGCGGGAGGGCCATTATAGTGAGCAGTTCTTC	CASSLREGHYSEQFF
TRBD1	TRBV3-1/TRBV3-2	NA	TRBJ2-5	TGTGCCAGCAGCCCAGACAGGGAAGAGACCCAGTACTTC	CASSPDREETQYF
TRBD2	TRBV5-1	few	TRBJ2-3	TGCGCCAGCAGCTACCTTAGCGGGGGGACAGATACGCAGTATTTT	CASSYLSGGTDTQYF
NA	TRBV11-2	NA	TRBJ2-3	TGTGCCAGCAGCTTAGTAGGGCGACAGCAGTATTTT	CASSLVGRQQYF
NA	TRBV5-4	NA	TRBJ1-1	TGTGCCAGCAGCTCGGAATTACACACTGAAGCTTTCTTT	CASSSELHTEAFF
NA	TRBV10-2	NA	TRBJ2-2	TGCGCCAGCAGTGGGGCAGGGGGGACCGGGGAGCTGTTTTTT	CASSGAGGTGELFF
TRBD1	TRBV5-6	few	TRBJ1-2	TGTGCCAGCAGCGTGGGTGACAGGGACGCGTATGGCTACACCTTC	CASSVGDRDAYGYTF
NA	TRBV5-1	few	TRBJ1-2	TGCGCCAGCAGCCCGGACTCAGGAGAAATGGGCTACACCTTC	CASSPDSGEMGYTF
NA	TRBV6-5	NA	TRBJ2-3	TGTGCCAGCAGTCCTTCGCGTACAGGGCCTTCGCAGTATTTT	CASSPSRTGPSQYF
NA	TRBV4-1	NA	TRBJ2-2	TGCGCCAGCAGCCAAGGGCCGGGGGGCCTCTTATCCGGGGAGCTGTTTTTT	CASSQGPGGLLSGELFF
TRBD1	TRBV5-5	NA	TRBJ2-7	TGTGCCAGCAGGAACAGGGGATCCTACGAGCAGTACTTC	CASRNRGSYEQYF
NA	TRBV27	NA	TRBJ2-1	TGTGCCAGCAGTTTGAAGTGGTCGAATGAGCAGTTCTTC	CASSLKWSNEQFF